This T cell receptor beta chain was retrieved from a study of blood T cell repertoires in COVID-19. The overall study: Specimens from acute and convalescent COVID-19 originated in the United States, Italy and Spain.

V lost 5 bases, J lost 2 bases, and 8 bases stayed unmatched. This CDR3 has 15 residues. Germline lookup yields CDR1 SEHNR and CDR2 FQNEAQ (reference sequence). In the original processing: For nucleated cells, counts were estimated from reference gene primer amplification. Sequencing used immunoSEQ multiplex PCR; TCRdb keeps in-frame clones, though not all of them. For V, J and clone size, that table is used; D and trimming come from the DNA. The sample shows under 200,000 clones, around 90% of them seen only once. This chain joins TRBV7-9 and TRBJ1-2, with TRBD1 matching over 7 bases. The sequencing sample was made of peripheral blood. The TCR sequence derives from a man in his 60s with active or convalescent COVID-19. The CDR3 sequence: CASSHRDRFNYGYTF. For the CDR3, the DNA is TGTGCCAGCAGCCACCGGGACAGATTCAACTATGGCTACACCTTC.